A single sample is the source of the 12 T cell receptor beta chains below, sequenced in a study of T cell clonality in common variable immunodeficiency. Sequenced by immunoSEQ multiplex PCR; TCRdb stores in-frame clones only, minus some. Altogether approximately 81,000 clones were found in the sample, and no singletons occur. Material for sequencing was peripheral blood mononuclear cells. Source of these receptors: a person aged 18 to 75 in good health.

This clone occurred many times. The read comes to an end 3 residues before the CDR3 does, leaving the germline J gene to fill in the end. This sequence joins TRBV20-1 and TRBJ2-1, with D possibly being TRBD1 (6 bases). Germline values: CDR1 DFQATT, CDR2 SNEGSKA (reference sequence). V was shortened by 5 bases and J by 5 bases, with 19 bases between the two germline ends. There are 15 residues in the CDR3. CDR3 residues: CSALSLTGADNEQFF. The DNA read from the CDR3 is TGCAGTGCTCTTTCCCTGACAGGAGCAGACAATGAG.

This clone was found many times. The CDR3 is cut off 3 residues early in the read; its end comes from the germline J gene. The genes are TRBV19 and TRBJ2-2; 8 bases match TRBD1. CDR3 size: 13 residues. Germline V lookup: CDR1 LNHDA, CDR2 SQIVND (reference sequence). V shed 11 bases, J shed 5 bases, and the junction held 7 bases outside the gene matches. The CDR3 DNA, read in part, is TGTGCCTCGGACAGGGTGGGGACCGGGGAG. Protein product: CASDRVGTGE. The complete CDR3 reads CASDRVGTGELFF.

This clone came up many times. The read gets to within 3 residues of the CDR3 end, and the germline J gene fills in the rest. V and J are TRBV12-3 or TRBV12-4 and TRBJ2-7; 8 bases match TRBD2. Losses at the gene ends were 2 bases for V and 3 bases for J; bases not matched to a gene: 6. The CDR3 has 15 residues. The CDR3 region is CASSLPAGVSYEQYF. The sequenced part of the CDR3 DNA is TGTGCCAGCAGTTTACCAGCGGGAGTAAGCTACGAG.

In this sample, this clone turned up many times. The sequenced fragment ends 3 residues before the CDR3 boundary, so the rest is inferred from the germline J gene. The chain is built from TRBV28 and TRBJ2-3, with 9 bases fitting TRBD1. With 6 bases clipped from V and 6 bases from J, the junction kept 10 bases outside the gene matches. The CDR3 contains 15 residues. Germline CDR1 reads MDHEN; CDR2 reads SYDVKM. CDR3 residues: CASSDRGDLGDTQYF. The covered CDR3 bases are TGTGCCAGCAGCGACAGGGGGGACCTTGGGGATACG.

This clone was detected many times. Read sequence stops 3 residues before the CDR3 end, and the germline J gene provides the missing end. The chain carries TRBV12-3 or TRBV12-4 and TRBJ2-3; 7 bases fit TRBD1. The CDR3 consists of 15 residues. The J segment lost 3 bases and the V segment lost 5 bases, leaving 8 bases of the junction unmatched. The CDR3 bases that were read are TGTGCCAGCAGTCCTCGACAGGGTCGGACAGATACG. The encoded protein is CASSPRQGRTDT. The whole CDR3 protein reads CASSPRQGRTDTQYF.

At least ten counts were recorded for this clone. Coverage ceases 3 residues before the CDR3 finishes, and the germline J gene fills in the end. The chain carries TRBV6-2 or TRBV6-3 and TRBJ2-1; the D gene is possibly TRBD1 (5 bases). The CDR3 extends over 13 amino acids. V lost 4 bases to trimming and J lost 4 bases, with 8 bases between them. The germline gives CDR1 MNHEY, CDR2 SVGEGT. The DNA read from the CDR3 is TGTGCCAGCAGTTCGACAGAGTACAATGAG. This encodes CASSSTEYNE. The CDR3 in full is CASSSTEYNEQFF.

This clone was found many times. The CDR3 goes on 3 residues after the read ends, and that part is filled in from the germline J gene. The V call is TRBV20-1, the J call TRBJ1-6; D is uncertain. The length of the CDR3 is 13 residues. Germline assignment: CDR1 DFQATT and CDR2 SNEGSKA (reference sequence). CDR3 region: CSASLERTGPLHF. The covered CDR3 bases are TGCAGTGCTAGCCTGGAACGAACCGGGCCC.

There are many counts of this clone. The CDR3 end lies 3 residues beyond the end of the read and is filled in from the germline J gene. This sequence joins TRBV6-2 or TRBV6-3 and TRBJ2-7, with D perhaps matching TRBD2 (5 bases). CDR3 size: 16 residues. Trimming removed 6 bases at V and 5 bases at J, with 23 bases between. Germline CDR1 is MNHEY and CDR2 is SVGEGT. This CDR3 is CASSTSGPHGVDEQYF. The CDR3 DNA, read in part, is TGTGCCAGCAGCACCTCTGGACCCCACGGGGTCGACGAG.

This clone came up many times. The read stops 3 residues short of the end of the CDR3; the missing end is completed from the germline J gene. The rearrangement links TRBV5-1 to TRBJ1-4; D is uncertain. V was trimmed by 5 bases and J by 2 bases, leaving 10 bases between them. The CDR3 length is 14 residues. Germline CDR1 and CDR2: SGHRS and YFSETQ. CDR3 in amino acids: CASRRSATNEKLFF. CDR3 bases read: TGCGCCAGCAGGCGAAGCGCGACTAATGAAAAA.

This clone was recorded many times. Read coverage stops 3 residues before the CDR3 terminus; the germline J gene supplies the remainder. This rearrangement joins TRBV19 to TRBJ1-4; tentatively, D is TRBD1 (6 bases). Trimming shortened V by 7 bases and J by 8 bases, and 20 bases separated the two germline ends. The CDR3 loop spans 15 amino acids. Germline-derived CDR1 and CDR2 are LNHDA and SQIVND (reference sequence). The sequenced CDR3 bases are TGTGCCAGTACCCCACGACAGGATATAAGGGAAAAA. Translated: CASTPRQDIREK. The whole CDR3 is CASTPRQDIREKLFF.

There are a few counts of this clone. The read terminates 3 residues ahead of where the CDR3 ends, so the germline J gene completes it. V is TRBV13 and J is TRBJ2-7; TRBD1 matches 7 bases. This CDR3 is built from 17 residues. V shed 2 bases, J shed 2 bases, and the junction held 12 bases outside the gene matches. CDR1 and CDR2 from the germline V gene are PRHDT and FYEKMQ (reference sequence). CDR3 bases read: TGTGCCAGCAGCTTAATGGGCCCGAGACAGGGTCCCTACGAG. Translation: CASSLMGPRQGPYE. The CDR3 as a whole reads CASSLMGPRQGPYEQYF.

This clone occurred many times. Read sequence stops 3 residues before the CDR3 end, and the germline J gene provides the missing end. The chain recombines TRBV5-1 with TRBJ2-1; D not resolved. Trimming took 0 bases from V and 6 from J, leaving 13 bases between them. This CDR3 region has 15 residues. Germline-derived CDR1 and CDR2 are SGHRS and YFSETQ. CDR3 bases read: TGCGCCAGCAGCTTGGGTGGTGCTCCGGGCAATGAG. Residues: CASSLGGAPGNE. The entire CDR3 protein reads CASSLGGAPGNEQFF.